The T cell receptor (beta chain) described here comes from a study of T cell clonotyping in hematopoietic cell transplantation. Only in-frame clones appear in the TCRdb table, and some are missing; sequencing was by immunoSEQ multiplex PCR. The repertoire holds roughly 13,000 clones, less than 75% seen once, with approximately 14% in the top ten. Regarding the study as a whole: CD4 and CD8 repertoire contributions could not be separated without sorting. Few recipient clonotypes overlapped donors; over 95% were de novo at given depth. Recipient TCR diversity dropped after transplant; expanded clonotypes rose from day 30 to 180.

For this clone: No antigen is known for it.

V lost 0 bases and J 7 bases, leaving 4 bases between the germline ends. The CDR3 is 11 amino acids. CDR1 is SGHDN and CDR2 is FVKESK in the germline V gene. The starting material was peripheral blood mononuclear cells, obtained 180 days after allogeneic stem cell transplant. The chain combines TRBV14 with TRBJ2-7; no firm D call. The clonotype comes from a male patient between 55 and 70 years old who had an allogeneic stem cell transplant from an unrelated donor, so the T cells may come from the graft donor. Some clones in this sample may be carry-over from other donors' samples. CDR3 nucleotide sequence: TGTGCCAGCAGCCAAGAGCATGAGCAGTACTTC. It is translated as CASSQEHEQYF.